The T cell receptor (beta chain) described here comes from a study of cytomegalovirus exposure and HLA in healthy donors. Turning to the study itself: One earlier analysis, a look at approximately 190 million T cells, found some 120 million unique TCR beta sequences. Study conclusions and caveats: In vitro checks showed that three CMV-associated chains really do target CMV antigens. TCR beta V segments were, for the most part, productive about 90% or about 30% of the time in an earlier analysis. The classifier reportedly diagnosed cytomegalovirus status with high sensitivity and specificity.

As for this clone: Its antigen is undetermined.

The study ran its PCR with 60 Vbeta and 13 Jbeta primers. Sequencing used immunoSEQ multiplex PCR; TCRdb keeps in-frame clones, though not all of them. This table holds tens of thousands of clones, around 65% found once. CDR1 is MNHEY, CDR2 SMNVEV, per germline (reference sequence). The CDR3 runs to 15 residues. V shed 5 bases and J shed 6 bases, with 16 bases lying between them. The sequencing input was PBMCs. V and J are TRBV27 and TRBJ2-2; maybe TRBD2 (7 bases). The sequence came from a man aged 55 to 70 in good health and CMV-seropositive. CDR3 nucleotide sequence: TGTGCCAGCAGTCCACGGGGGGCCCCGCCCGGGGAGCTGTTTTTT. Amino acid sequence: CASSPRGAPPGELFF.